Listed below are T cell receptor beta chains from one sample, sequenced in a study of post-analysis software for immune sequencing data. TCRdb itself ran the PCR reads through MiXCR, one entry per CDR3 protein. The sample holds 600,000 to 750,000 distinct CDR3 sequences; roughly three fifths are singletons and the top ten take approximately 10%. The sample consisted of blood. These receptors all come from a girl aged 2 to 9 with multiple sclerosis. CDR3s include the opening cysteine and the closing phenylalanine or tryptophan. Each record gives: V gene, D gene, J gene, clone size, CDR3 DNA, CDR3 protein. A D gene is named only where the DNA matches it firmly. Part of the rows lack a size; the others show once, few, many or a class for expanded clones.

TRBV5-6	TRBD2	TRBJ2-5	once	TGTGCCAGCAGCTTGGCGGGACTAGCGGGAGAGACCCAGTACTTC	CASSLAGLAGETQYF
TRBV12-3/TRBV12-4	TRBD1	TRBJ2-5	NA	TGTGCCAGCACGGGGGACAGGGGGCCGGAGACCCAGTACTTC	CASTGDRGPETQYF
TRBV4-3	NA	TRBJ2-5	NA	TGCGCCAGCAGCCAAGTCGGCCTACAGGGAGAGACCCAGTACTTC	CASSQVGLQGETQYF
TRBV10-3	TRBD1	TRBJ1-4	NA	TGTGCCATCAGTGATGGGGGACAGGCTAATGAAAAACTGTTTTTT	CAISDGGQANEKLFF
TRBV5-1	TRBD2	TRBJ2-3	once	TGCGCCAGCAGCGGGGGGACTAGCTCAGATACGCAGTATTTT	CASSGGTSSDTQYF
TRBV12-3/TRBV12-4	NA	TRBJ2-3	NA	TGTGCCAGCAGTCAACACACAGATACGCAGTATTTT	CASSQHTDTQYF
TRBV20-1	TRBD2	TRBJ2-3	few	TGCAGTGCTAGGACCCCGACTAGCGGGAGTGCCGATACGCAGTATTTT	CSARTPTSGSADTQYF
TRBV20-1	NA	TRBJ1-2	NA	TGCAGTGCTAGAGCGGCCCTACTAGCCGATGGCTACACCTTC	CSARAALLADGYTF
TRBV2	NA	TRBJ2-2	NA	TGTGCCAGCCCGGGACTCCGGACCGGGGAGCTGTTTTTT	CASPGLRTGELFF
TRBV20-1	NA	TRBJ2-1	NA	TGCAGTGCTAGAGATTCCGCCCTAGTGTACAATGAGCAGTTCTTC	CSARDSALVYNEQFF
TRBV10-3	NA	TRBJ1-2	NA	TGTGCCATCAGAGGACAGCTCGGGAACTATGGCTACACCTTC	CAIRGQLGNYGYTF
TRBV4-3	TRBD1	TRBJ2-5	few	TGCGCCAGCAGTCCCACACGGACAGGGGGCAGGGCTCGAGTGGAGACCCAGTACTTC	CASSPTRTGGRARVETQYF
TRBV6-1	TRBD2	TRBJ2-3	NA	TGTGCCAGCAGTGTCTCCCCGCTAGCGGGAAGGCCAGATACGCAGTATTTT	CASSVSPLAGRPDTQYF
TRBV12-3/TRBV12-4	TRBD1	TRBJ1-1	NA	TGTGCCAGCAGTCCCCCAGGGGGCCTTCGGAACACTGAAGCTTTCTTT	CASSPPGGLRNTEAFF
TRBV29-1	TRBD1	TRBJ2-3	many	TGCAGCGTTGCTCCCGACAGGGTAGGCGATACGCAGTATTTT	CSVAPDRVGDTQYF
TRBV29-1	NA	TRBJ1-1	NA	TGCAGCGTTGAGACGACGGATTACACTGAAGCTTTCTTT	CSVETTDYTEAFF
TRBV5-1	NA	TRBJ1-2	NA	TGCGCCAGCAGCTTGGACCTTACGCTAGCTGGTGGCTACACCTTC	CASSLDLTLAGGYTF
TRBV28	NA	TRBJ1-5	NA	TGTGCCAGCAGTTTTTCTGGAGTCCGGGACTATTATAGCAATCAGCCCCAGCATTTT	CASSFSGVRDYYSNQPQHF
TRBV7-9	NA	TRBJ1-4	NA	TGTGCCAGCAGCCTTGACAGGACGAATGAAAAACTGTTTTTT	CASSLDRTNEKLFF
TRBV29-1	TRBD1	TRBJ2-3	NA	TGCAGCGTGATTACTATCGAGGGACAGGGGTCCACAGATACGCAGTATTTT	CSVITIEGQGSTDTQYF
TRBV7-2	TRBD2	TRBJ2-1	few	TGTGCCAGCAGCTCCCCCGGGACTAGCGGGAGGTACCGCTCCTACAATGAGCAGTTCTTC	CASSSPGTSGRYRSYNEQFF
TRBV20-1	NA	TRBJ2-4	once	TGCAGTGCTAGTCCACAAAGCTGGGACATTCAGTACTTC	CSASPQSWDIQYF
TRBV28	TRBD2	TRBJ2-7	few	TGTGCCAGCAGAACTAGCGGACCAAGCTACGAGCAGTACTTC	CASRTSGPSYEQYF
TRBV7-2	NA	TRBJ2-5	once	TGTGCCAGCAGCTTAAGTGGGGCGGCAGAGACCCAGTACTTC	CASSLSGAAETQYF
TRBV20-1	NA	TRBJ2-7	NA	TGCAGTGCTCGCGGGACAGCCTACGAGCAGTACTTC	CSARGTAYEQYF
TRBV7-6	TRBD2	TRBJ2-1	NA	TGTGCCAGCAGCTTAGGAGCGGGACCTGAGCAGTTCTTC	CASSLGAGPEQFF
TRBV29-1	NA	TRBJ1-2	NA	TGCAGCGTTGAAAGGGCAGTTAACTATGGCTACACCTTC	CSVERAVNYGYTF
TRBV5-1	NA	TRBJ1-1	NA	TGCGCCAGCAGCTCCCACCCGAACACTGAAGCTTTCTTT	CASSSHPNTEAFF
TRBV9	NA	TRBJ2-7	few	TGTGCCAGCAGCGTATACGGTGCGGGCGAGCAGTACTTC	CASSVYGAGEQYF
TRBV29-1	TRBD2	TRBJ2-4	few	TGCAGCGTCGAAGGGGCGGCTACTAGCGGGGGGCCCAACATTCAGTACTTC	CSVEGAATSGGPNIQYF
TRBV7-9	NA	TRBJ2-1	NA	TGTGCCAGCAGCTTAGAAAGGGACGTAAAGTTCTTC	CASSLERDVKFF
TRBV10-3	TRBD1	TRBJ2-1	NA	TGTGCCATCAGTGGGGACCGGGACAGGGGGAGTTATGAGCAGTTCTTC	CAISGDRDRGSYEQFF
TRBV10-3	NA	TRBJ2-1	once	TGTGCCATCAGCCCAGGTAACAATGAGCAGTTCTTC	CAISPGNNEQFF
TRBV5-1	TRBD2	TRBJ2-7	NA	TGCGCCAGCAGCTTGGCAGGACTAGCCCACAATGAGCAGTACTTC	CASSLAGLAHNEQYF
TRBV20-1	TRBD2	TRBJ2-1	once	TGCAGTGCTAGAGGGGATAGCGGGAGGGCCGGTGAGCAGTTCTTC	CSARGDSGRAGEQFF
TRBV5-6	TRBD2	TRBJ2-1	NA	TGTGCCAGCAGGTTCAGGGGGGTAGCGGGGGCCTACAATGAGCAGTTCTTC	CASRFRGVAGAYNEQFF
TRBV12-3/TRBV12-4	NA	TRBJ1-2	NA	TGTGCCAGCAGTTTAGATCGGGGGAAGAGTGGCTACACCTTC	CASSLDRGKSGYTF
TRBV20-1	NA	TRBJ2-3	NA	TGCAGTGCTGTAGCGCTTAGCACAGATACGCAGTATTTT	CSAVALSTDTQYF
TRBV12-3/TRBV12-4	NA	TRBJ2-2	NA	TGTGCCAGCAGTTCAGACCGGGAGCTGTTTTTT	CASSSDRELFF
TRBV5-1	NA	TRBJ1-2	NA	TGCGCCAGCAGCTTGGGGGACGGAACCTATGGCTACACCTTC	CASSLGDGTYGYTF
TRBV6-2/TRBV6-3	NA	TRBJ1-1	NA	TGTGCCAGCAGTTACTCCCCGACGCCCCTGAACACTGAAGCTTTCTTT	CASSYSPTPLNTEAFF
TRBV3-1	TRBD2	TRBJ2-7	once	TGTGCCAGCAGCCAAGAGTTTAGGGCTAGCGGGAGCTACGAGCAGTACTTC	CASSQEFRASGSYEQYF
TRBV6-1	TRBD1	TRBJ1-5	NA	TGTGCCAGCCTACTGACAGGGCTCAATCAGCCCCAGCATTTT	CASLLTGLNQPQHF
TRBV5-1	NA	TRBJ2-4	NA	TGCGCCAGCAGCTTGGAACTAGCCAACATTCAGTACTTC	CASSLELANIQYF
TRBV24-1	TRBD2	TRBJ2-3	NA	TGTGCCACCAGTGGGGGAGGGGACGCAGATACGCAGTATTTT	CATSGGGDADTQYF
TRBV10-3	NA	TRBJ2-5	NA	TGTGCCATCAGTGACCTGGAACAGACTCAAGAGACCCAGTACTTC	CAISDLEQTQETQYF
TRBV5-1	TRBD1	TRBJ1-2	NA	TGCGCCAGCAGCCCACCCGGACAGGGAACCTATGGCTACACCTTC	CASSPPGQGTYGYTF
TRBV5-5	NA	TRBJ2-1	NA	TGTGCCAGCAGCGAACCTGGCGGACTTCCCGAACGTGAGCAGTTCTTC	CASSEPGGLPEREQFF
TRBV29-1	NA	TRBJ1-2	NA	TGCAGCGTTAGGACGCCTAACTATGGCTACACCTTC	CSVRTPNYGYTF
TRBV3-1	NA	TRBJ2-3	NA	TGTGCCAGCAGCCAAGATGACCCAAGCACAGATACGCAGTATTTT	CASSQDDPSTDTQYF
TRBV20-1	TRBD2	TRBJ2-1	NA	TGCAGTGCTAGATCTTCCGGGACTACCTACAATGAGCAGTTCTTC	CSARSSGTTYNEQFF
TRBV10-3	NA	TRBJ2-3	NA	TGTGCCATCAGCCAGATGCGGAACACAGATACGCAGTATTTT	CAISQMRNTDTQYF
TRBV28	TRBD1	TRBJ2-1	few	TGTGCCAGCAGTTTACCCCGACAGGGGATGACAATAGGTGAGCAGTTCTTC	CASSLPRQGMTIGEQFF
TRBV6-6	TRBD1	TRBJ2-1	NA	TGTGCCAGCAGCCAGACAGGGAATGGGGGTGAGCAGTTCTTC	CASSQTGNGGEQFF
TRBV12-3/TRBV12-4	NA	TRBJ2-7	NA	TGTGCCAGCAGAACAGCATCCTACGAGCAGTACTTC	CASRTASYEQYF
TRBV12-3/TRBV12-4	NA	TRBJ2-6	few	TGTGCCAGCAGTTTCGGGAAAGCTGGGGCCAACGTCCTGACTTTC	CASSFGKAGANVLTF
TRBV11-2	NA	TRBJ2-7	NA	TGTGCTAGCTCGATCGGGGGCCTCTCCTACGAGCAGTACTTC	CASSIGGLSYEQYF
TRBV7-9	NA	TRBJ1-1	NA	TGTGCCAGCAGCTTGGATAGTCGGGACACTGAAGCTTTCTTT	CASSLDSRDTEAFF